This TCR beta chain was sequenced in a study of cytomegalovirus exposure and HLA in healthy donors. Points from the study as a whole: Earlier results showed most TCR beta V segments being productive about 90% or about 30% of the time. At a 0.05 false discovery rate, a later analysis found some 18,000 TCR beta sequences to be associated with HLA alleles.

To note about this clone: Its antigen is as yet unknown.

CDR3 length: 15 amino acids. Germline V gene sequence: CDR1 MNHEY, CDR2 SMNVEV (reference sequence). V was pared by 4 bases and J by 0 bases, with 3 bases of the junction left unmatched. A multiplex PCR was run with 60 Vbeta primers and 13 Jbeta primers. The repertoire was sequenced with immunoSEQ multiplex PCR; TCRdb's copy has only in-frame clones and lacks some. The sample lists roughly 100,000 clones; 79% were seen once. This chain links TRBV27 with TRBJ2-1; 7 bases align to TRBD2. This sequence originates from a man aged 50-60 years in good health and CMV-seropositive. Sequenced: PBMCs. The CDR3 DNA sequence: TGTGCCAGCAGTTCGGGCGGGAGCTCCTACAATGAGCAGTTCTTC. It yields the protein CASSSGGSSYNEQFF.